The sequence of this T cell receptor beta chain was determined in a study of blood T cell repertoires in COVID-19. In the source study's methods: For nucleated cells, counts were estimated from reference gene primer amplification. Only in-frame clones appear in the TCRdb table, and some are missing; sequencing was by immunoSEQ multiplex PCR. From that table come the V and J calls and clone size; the DNA was used to work out D and trimming. Among about 36,000 clones listed, 75% to 90% were seen once. With 6 bases clipped from V and 6 bases from J, the junction kept 11 bases outside the gene matches. Germline V gives CDR1 MNHEY, CDR2 SMNVEV (reference sequence). The CDR3 sequence is 15 residues long. The count of this clone is one.

The sequenced sample consisted of peripheral blood. The TCR comes from a human donor in a cohort sampled during active or convalescent COVID-19. The donor label of this sample is uncertain. This rearrangement joins TRBV27 to TRBJ2-1, with TRBD2 matching over 7 bases. CDR3 DNA sequence: TGTGCCAGCAGGGGGGGAGCGGGAATCCTCAATGAGCAGTTCTTC. Its translation: CASRGGAGILNEQFF.